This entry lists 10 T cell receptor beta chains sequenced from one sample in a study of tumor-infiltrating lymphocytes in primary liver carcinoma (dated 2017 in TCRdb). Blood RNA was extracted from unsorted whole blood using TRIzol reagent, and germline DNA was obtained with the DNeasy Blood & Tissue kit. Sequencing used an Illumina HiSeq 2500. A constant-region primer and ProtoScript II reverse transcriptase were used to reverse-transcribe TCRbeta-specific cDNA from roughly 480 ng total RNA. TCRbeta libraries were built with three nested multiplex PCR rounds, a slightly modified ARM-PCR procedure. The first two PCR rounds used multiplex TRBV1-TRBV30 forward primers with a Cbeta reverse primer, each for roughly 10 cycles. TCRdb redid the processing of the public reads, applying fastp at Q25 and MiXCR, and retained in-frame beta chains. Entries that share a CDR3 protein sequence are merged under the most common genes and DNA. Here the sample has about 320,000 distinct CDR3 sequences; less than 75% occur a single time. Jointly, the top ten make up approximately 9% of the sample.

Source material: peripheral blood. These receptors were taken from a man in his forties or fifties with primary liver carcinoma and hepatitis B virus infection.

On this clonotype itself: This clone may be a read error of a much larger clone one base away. DNA for the CDR3: TGTGCCGGCAGTGAAGCAGGGGGATTCTACGAGCAGTACTTC. It specifies CAGSEAGGFYEQYF. This rearrangement joins TRBV6-1 to TRBJ2-7, with 7 bases aligning to TRBD1. The CDR3 consists of 14 residues. Germline lookup yields CDR1 MNHNS and CDR2 SASEGT.

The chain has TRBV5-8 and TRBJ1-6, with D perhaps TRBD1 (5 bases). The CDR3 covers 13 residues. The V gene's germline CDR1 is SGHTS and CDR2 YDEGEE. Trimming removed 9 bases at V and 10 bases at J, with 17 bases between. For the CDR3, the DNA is TGTGCCACTCCCGGGGGGATTCGGTCACCCCTCCACTTT. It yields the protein CATPGGIRSPLHF.

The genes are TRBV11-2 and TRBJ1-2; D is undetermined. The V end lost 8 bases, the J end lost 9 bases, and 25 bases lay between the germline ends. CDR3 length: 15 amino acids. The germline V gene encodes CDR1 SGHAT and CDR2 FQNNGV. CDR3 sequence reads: CASPDTGRWIRSYTF. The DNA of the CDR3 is TGTGCCAGCCCCGACACCGGGCGGTGGATTAGAAGCTACACCTTC.

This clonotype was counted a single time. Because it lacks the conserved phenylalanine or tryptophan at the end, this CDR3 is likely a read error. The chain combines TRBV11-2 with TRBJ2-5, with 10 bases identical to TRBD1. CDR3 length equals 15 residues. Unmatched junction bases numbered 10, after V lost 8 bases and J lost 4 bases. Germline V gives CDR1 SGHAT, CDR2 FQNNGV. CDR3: CASSIGRQGAETQYL. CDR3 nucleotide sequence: TGTGCCAGCTCGATCGGCAGACAGGGGGCAGAGACCCAGTACCTC.

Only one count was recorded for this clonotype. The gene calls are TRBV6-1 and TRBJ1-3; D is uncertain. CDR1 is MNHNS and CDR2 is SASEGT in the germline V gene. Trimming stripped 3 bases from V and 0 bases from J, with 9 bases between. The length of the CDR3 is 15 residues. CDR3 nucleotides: TGTGCCAGCAGTGAGACACCCAGCTCTGGAAACACCATATATTTT. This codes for CASSETPSSGNTIYF.

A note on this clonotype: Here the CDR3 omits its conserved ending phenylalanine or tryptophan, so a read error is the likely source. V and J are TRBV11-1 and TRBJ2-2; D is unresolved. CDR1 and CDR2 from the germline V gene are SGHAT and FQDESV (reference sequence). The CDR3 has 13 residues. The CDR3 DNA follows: TGTGTCAGCAGCATTACTCGGGCCGGGGAGCTGTTTCTT. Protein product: CVSSITRAGELFL.

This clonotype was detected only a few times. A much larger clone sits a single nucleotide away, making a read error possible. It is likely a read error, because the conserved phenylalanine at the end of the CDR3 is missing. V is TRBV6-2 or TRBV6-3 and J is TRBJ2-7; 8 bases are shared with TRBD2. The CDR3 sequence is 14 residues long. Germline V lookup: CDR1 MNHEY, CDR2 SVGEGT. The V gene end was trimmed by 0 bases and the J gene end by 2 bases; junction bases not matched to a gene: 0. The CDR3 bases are TGTGCCAGCAGTTACTCGACTAGCGCCTACGAGCAGTACCTC. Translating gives CASSYSTSAYEQYL.

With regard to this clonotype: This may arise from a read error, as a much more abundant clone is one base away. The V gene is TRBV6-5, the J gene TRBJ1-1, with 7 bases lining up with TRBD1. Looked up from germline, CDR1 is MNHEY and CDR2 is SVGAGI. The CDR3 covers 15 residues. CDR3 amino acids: CASSYSQGWNTVAFF. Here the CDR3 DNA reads TGTGCCAGCAGTTACTCACAGGGGTGGAACACTGTAGCTTTCTTT.

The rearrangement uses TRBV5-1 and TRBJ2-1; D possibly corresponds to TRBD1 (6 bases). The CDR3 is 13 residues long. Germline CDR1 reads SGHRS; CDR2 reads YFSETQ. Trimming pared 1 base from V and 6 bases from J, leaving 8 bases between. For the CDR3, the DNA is TGCGCCAGCAGCTTGATACAGGGCAATGAGCAGTTCTTC. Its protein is CASSLIQGNEQFF.

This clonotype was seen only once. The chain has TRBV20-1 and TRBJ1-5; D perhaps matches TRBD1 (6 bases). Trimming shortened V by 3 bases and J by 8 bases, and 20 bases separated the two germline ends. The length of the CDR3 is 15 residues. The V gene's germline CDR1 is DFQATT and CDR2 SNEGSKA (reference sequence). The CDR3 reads CSASPAGTGNKPQHF. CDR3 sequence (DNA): TGCAGTGCTAGTCCCGCCGGTACAGGGAATAAGCCCCAGCATTTT.